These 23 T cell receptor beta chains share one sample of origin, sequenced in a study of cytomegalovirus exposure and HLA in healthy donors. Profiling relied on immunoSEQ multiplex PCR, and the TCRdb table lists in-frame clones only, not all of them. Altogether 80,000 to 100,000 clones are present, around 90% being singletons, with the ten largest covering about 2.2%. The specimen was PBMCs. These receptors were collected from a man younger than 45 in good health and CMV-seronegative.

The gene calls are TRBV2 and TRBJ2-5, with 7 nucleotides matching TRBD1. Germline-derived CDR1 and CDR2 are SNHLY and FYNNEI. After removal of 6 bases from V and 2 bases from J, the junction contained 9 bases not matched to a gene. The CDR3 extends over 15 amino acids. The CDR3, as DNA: TGTGCCAGCAGCCTGATAGGGACAGTACAAGAGACCCAGTACTTC. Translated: CASSLIGTVQETQYF.

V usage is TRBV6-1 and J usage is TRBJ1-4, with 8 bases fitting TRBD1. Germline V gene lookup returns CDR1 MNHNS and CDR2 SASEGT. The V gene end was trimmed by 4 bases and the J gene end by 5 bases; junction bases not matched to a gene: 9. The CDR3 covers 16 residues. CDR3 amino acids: CASSGIRQGKNEKLFF. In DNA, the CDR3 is TGTGCCAGCAGTGGGATCCGACAGGGGAAGAATGAAAAACTGTTTTTT.

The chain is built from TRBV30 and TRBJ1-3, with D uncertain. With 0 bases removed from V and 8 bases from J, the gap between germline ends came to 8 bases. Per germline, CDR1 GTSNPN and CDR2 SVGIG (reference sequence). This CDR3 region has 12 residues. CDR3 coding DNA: TGTGCCTGGAGTGTACTGGAGGACACCATATATTTT. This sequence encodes CAWSVLEDTIYF.

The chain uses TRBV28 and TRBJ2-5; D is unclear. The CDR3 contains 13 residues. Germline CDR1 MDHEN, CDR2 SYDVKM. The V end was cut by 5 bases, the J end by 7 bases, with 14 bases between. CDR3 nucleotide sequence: TGTGCCAGCAGTAACAAATTGCCCCGGACCCAGTACTTC. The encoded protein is CASSNKLPRTQYF. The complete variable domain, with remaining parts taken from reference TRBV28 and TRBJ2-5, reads DVKVTQSSRYLVKRTGEKVFLECVQDMDHENMFWYRQDPGLGLRLIYFSYDVKMKEKGDIPEGYSVSREKKERFSLILESASTNQTSMYLCASSNKLPRTQYFGPGTRLLVL.

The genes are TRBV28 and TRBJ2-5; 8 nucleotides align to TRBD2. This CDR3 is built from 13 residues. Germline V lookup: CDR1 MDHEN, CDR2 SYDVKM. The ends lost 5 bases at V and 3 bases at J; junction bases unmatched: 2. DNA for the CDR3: TGTGCCAGCAGTCCAGCGGGAGAAGAGACCCAGTACTTC. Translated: CASSPAGEETQYF.

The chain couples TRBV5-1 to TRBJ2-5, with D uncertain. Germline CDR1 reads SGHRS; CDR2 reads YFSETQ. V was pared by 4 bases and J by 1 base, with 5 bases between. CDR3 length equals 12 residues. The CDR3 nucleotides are TGCGCCAGCAGCATAGCCCAAGAGACCCAGTACTTC. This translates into CASSIAQETQYF.

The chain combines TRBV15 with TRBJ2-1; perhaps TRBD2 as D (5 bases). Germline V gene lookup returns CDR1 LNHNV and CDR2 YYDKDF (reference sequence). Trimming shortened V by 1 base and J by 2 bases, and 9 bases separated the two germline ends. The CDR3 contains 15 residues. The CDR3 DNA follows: TGTGCCACCAGCAGAGGGTCGGGAACCTACAATGAGCAGTTCTTC. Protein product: CATSRGSGTYNEQFF.

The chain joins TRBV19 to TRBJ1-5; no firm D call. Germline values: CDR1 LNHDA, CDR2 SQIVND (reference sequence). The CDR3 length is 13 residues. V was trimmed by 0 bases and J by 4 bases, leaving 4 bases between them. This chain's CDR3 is CASSIDENQPQHF. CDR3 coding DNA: TGTGCCAGTAGTATAGATGAGAATCAGCCCCAGCATTTT.

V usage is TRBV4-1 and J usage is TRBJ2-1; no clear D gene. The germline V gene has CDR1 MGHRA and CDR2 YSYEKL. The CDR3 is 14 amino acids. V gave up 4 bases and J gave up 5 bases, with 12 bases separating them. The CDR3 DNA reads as TGCGCCAGCAGCCTCGAGTGGAGCCACAATGAGCAGTTCTTC. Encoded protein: CASSLEWSHNEQFF.

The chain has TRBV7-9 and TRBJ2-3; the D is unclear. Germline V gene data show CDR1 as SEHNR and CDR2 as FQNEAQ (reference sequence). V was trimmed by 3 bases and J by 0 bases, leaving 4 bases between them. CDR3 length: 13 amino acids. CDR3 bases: TGTGCCAGCAGCTTCGAGAGCACAGATACGCAGTATTTT. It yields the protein CASSFESTDTQYF.

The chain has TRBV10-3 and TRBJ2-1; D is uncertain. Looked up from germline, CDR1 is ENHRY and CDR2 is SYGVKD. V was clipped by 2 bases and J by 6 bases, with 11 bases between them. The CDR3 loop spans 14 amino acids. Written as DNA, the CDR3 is TGTGCCATCAGTGAGCTATCCCCGGGCAATGAGCAGTTCTTC. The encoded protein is CAISELSPGNEQFF.

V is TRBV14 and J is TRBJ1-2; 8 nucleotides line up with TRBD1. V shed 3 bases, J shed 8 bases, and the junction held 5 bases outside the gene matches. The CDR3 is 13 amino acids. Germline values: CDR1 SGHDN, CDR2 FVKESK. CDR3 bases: TGTGCCAGCAGCCAGCAGGGGGCAAGCGGCTACACCTTC. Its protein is CASSQQGASGYTF.

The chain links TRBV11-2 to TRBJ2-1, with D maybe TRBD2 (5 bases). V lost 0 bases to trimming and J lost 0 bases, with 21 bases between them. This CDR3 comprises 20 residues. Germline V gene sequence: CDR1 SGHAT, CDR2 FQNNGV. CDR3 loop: CASSLDVERTAYFSYNEQFF. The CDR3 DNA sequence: TGTGCCAGCAGCTTAGATGTGGAGCGGACCGCTTACTTCTCCTACAATGAGCAGTTCTTC.

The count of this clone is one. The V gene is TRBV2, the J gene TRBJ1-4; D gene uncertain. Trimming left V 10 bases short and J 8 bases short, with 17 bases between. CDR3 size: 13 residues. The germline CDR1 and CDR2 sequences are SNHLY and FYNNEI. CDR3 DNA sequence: TGTGCCATCAAAACCCCCCTCTACGAAAAACTGTTTTTT. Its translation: CAIKTPLYEKLFF.

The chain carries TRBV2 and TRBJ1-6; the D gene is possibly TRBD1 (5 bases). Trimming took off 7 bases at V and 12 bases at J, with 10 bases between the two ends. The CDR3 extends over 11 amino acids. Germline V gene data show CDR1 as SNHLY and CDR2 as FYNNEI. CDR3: CASIIQGPLHF. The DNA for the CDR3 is TGTGCCAGCATCATTCAGGGACCCCTCCACTTT.

In DNA, the CDR3 is TGTGCCAGCAGCCCGACTAGCGGATTAGCCAAAAACATTCAGTACTTC. Translation: CASSPTSGLAKNIQYF. The genes are TRBV2 and TRBJ2-4; 9 bases are a match to TRBD2. The V gene's germline CDR1 is SNHLY and CDR2 FYNNEI. V was pared by 6 bases and J by 0 bases, with 6 bases of the junction left unmatched. This CDR3 has 16 amino acids.

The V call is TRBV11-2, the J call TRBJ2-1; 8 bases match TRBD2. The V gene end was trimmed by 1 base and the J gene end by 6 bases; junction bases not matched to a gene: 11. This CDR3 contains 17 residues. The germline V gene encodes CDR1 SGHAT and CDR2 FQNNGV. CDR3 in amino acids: CASSLAAFRSGTNEQFF. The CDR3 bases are TGTGCCAGCAGCTTAGCTGCGTTTCGTAGCGGGACCAATGAGCAGTTCTTC.

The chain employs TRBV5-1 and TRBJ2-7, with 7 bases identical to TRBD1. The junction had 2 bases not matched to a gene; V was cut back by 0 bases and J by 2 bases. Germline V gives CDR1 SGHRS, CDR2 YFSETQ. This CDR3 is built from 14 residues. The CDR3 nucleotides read TGCGCCAGCAGCTTGGGGGACAGAGCCTACGAGCAGTACTTC. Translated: CASSLGDRAYEQYF.

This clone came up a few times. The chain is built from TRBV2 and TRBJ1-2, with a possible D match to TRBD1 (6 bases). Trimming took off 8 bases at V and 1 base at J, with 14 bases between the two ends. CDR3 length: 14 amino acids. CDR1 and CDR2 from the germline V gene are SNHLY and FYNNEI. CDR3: CASDQLQGNYGYTF. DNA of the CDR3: TGTGCCAGCGACCAGCTACAGGGTAACTATGGCTACACCTTC. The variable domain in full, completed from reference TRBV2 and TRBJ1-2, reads EPEVTQTPSHQVTQMGQEVILRCVPISNHLYFYWYRQILGQKVEFLVSFYNNEISEKSEIFDDQFSVERPDGSNFTLKIRSTKLEDSAMYFCASDQLQGNYGYTFGSGTRLTVV.

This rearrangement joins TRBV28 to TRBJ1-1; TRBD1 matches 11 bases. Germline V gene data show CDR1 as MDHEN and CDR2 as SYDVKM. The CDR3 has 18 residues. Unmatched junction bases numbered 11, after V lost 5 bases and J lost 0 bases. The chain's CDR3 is CASSITGQGVSMNTEAFF. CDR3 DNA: TGTGCCAGCAGTATTACGGGACAGGGGGTCAGTATGAACACTGAAGCTTTCTTT.

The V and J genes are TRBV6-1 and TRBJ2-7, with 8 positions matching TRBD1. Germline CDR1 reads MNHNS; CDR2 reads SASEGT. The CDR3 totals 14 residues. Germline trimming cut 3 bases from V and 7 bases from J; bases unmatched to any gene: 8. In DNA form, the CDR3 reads TGTGCCAGCAGTGACCGCAGGGGGCAGGGGGAGCAGTACTTC. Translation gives CASSDRRGQGEQYF.

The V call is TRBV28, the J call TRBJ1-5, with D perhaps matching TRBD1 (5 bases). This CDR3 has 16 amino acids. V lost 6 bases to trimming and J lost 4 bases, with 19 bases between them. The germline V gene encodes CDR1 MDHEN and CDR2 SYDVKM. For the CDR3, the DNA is TGTGCCAGCAGCCCACTCGGGCCGGAGGGGAATCAGCCCCAGCATTTT. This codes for CASSPLGPEGNQPQHF. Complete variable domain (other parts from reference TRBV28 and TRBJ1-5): DVKVTQSSRYLVKRTGEKVFLECVQDMDHENMFWYRQDPGLGLRLIYFSYDVKMKEKGDIPEGYSVSREKKERFSLILESASTNQTSMYLCASSPLGPEGNQPQHFGDGTRLSIL.

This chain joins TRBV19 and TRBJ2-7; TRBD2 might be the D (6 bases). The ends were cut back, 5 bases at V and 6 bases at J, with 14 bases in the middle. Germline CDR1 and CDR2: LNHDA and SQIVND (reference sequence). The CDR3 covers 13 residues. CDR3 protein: CASSGRDAGEQYF. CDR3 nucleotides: TGTGCCAGTAGTGGGCGGGACGCCGGCGAGCAGTACTTC.